These T cell receptor beta chains were read from a single sample in a study of T cell changes during pregnancy in multiple sclerosis. The protocol was immunoSEQ multiplex PCR, while the TCRdb copy is restricted to in-frame clones and leaves out a portion. The sample records about 100,000 clones, almost 95% being singletons. The material sequenced was peripheral blood, taken before pregnancy. These receptors came from a female donor with multiple sclerosis, enrolled in a pregnancy study. Each CDR3 is given with its conserved first and last residue. Each record gives: J gene, D gene, V gene, clone size, CDR3 DNA, CDR3 protein. A D gene is named only where the DNA matches it firmly. Size tells how often a clone was seen (once, few, many) or the class of an expanded clone, and some rows leave it out.

TRBJ1-2,TRBD1,TRBV7-9,NA,TGTGCCAGCAGCTCCACAGGGGGCCGGTATGGCTACACCTTC,CASSSTGGRYGYTF
TRBJ1-5,TRBD1,TRBV5-1,NA,TGCGCCAGCAGCTTCAGGGGGCACAATCAGCCCCAGCATTTT,CASSFRGHNQPQHF
TRBJ2-3,NA,TRBV29-1,NA,TGCAGCGTTTCTATAACGGGTTTTGCAGATACGCAGTATTTT,CSVSITGFADTQYF
TRBJ2-1,TRBD2,TRBV7-8,NA,TGTGCCAGCAGCTTAGGCAGCGGGGTACCATGGGGTGAGCAGTTCTTC,CASSLGSGVPWGEQFF
TRBJ1-2,TRBD1,TRBV30,NA,TGTGCCTGGAATGACAGGGGGGACTATGGCTACACCTTC,CAWNDRGDYGYTF
TRBJ2-7,NA,TRBV5-1,once,TGCGCCAGCAGTTTAGAGACAGCCTACGAGCAGTACTTC,CASSLETAYEQYF
TRBJ1-2,TRBD1,TRBV27,NA,TGTGCCAGCAGTCGACAGGGGGCGGGTAACTATGGCTACACCTTC,CASSRQGAGNYGYTF
TRBJ2-7,TRBD1,TRBV28,NA,TGTGCCAGCAGTACCGGGACAGGGAGCCTTTCGCAGTACTTC,CASSTGTGSLSQYF
TRBJ2-7,NA,TRBV6-1,NA,TGTGCCAGCTACGATTGGAGGTACGAGCAGTACTTC,CASYDWRYEQYF
TRBJ1-5,NA,TRBV19,NA,TGTGCCAGTACCAATCCGGGAAACAATCAGCCCCAGCATTTT,CASTNPGNNQPQHF
TRBJ2-7,TRBD1,TRBV5-1,NA,TGCGCCAGCAGCCACCGACAGGGCTCCTACGAGCAGTACTTC,CASSHRQGSYEQYF
TRBJ2-2,TRBD2,TRBV5-1,NA,TGCGCCAGCACACCAAGCGGGAGTAACACCGGGGAGCTGTTTTTT,CASTPSGSNTGELFF
TRBJ2-2,NA,TRBV27,NA,TGTGCCAGCAGCAGGAACACCGGGGAGCTGTTTTTT,CASSRNTGELFF
TRBJ2-1,TRBD2,TRBV9,NA,TGTGCCAGCAGCGAAATTGGGACTAGCTCCTACAATGAGCAGTTCTTC,CASSEIGTSSYNEQFF
TRBJ2-7,NA,TRBV6-1,NA,TGTGCCAGCAGTGAAGCCGGCTACGAGCAGTACTTC,CASSEAGYEQYF
TRBJ2-1,TRBD2,TRBV2,NA,TGTGCCAGCAGTTACGGGACTAGTGGCCATGAGCAGTTCTTC,CASSYGTSGHEQFF
TRBJ2-1,TRBD2,TRBV9,once,TGTGCCAGCAGCCCCCGACTAGCGGGGGGCAATGAGCAGTTCTTC,CASSPRLAGGNEQFF
TRBJ1-2,NA,TRBV2,NA,TGTGCCAGCAGTGATACAGCTAACTATGGCTACACCTTC,CASSDTANYGYTF
TRBJ1-1,NA,TRBV28,NA,TGTGCCAGCAGTTTTGGGGCAAACTTGAACACTGAAGCTTTCTTT,CASSFGANLNTEAFF
TRBJ1-1,NA,TRBV30,NA,TGTGCCTGGAGTGGACAGTGGAACACTGAAGCTTTCTTT,CAWSGQWNTEAFF
TRBJ1-4,NA,TRBV30,NA,TGTGCCTGGAGTGTGGGCAGACGAAATGAAAAACTGTTTTTT,CAWSVGRRNEKLFF
TRBJ2-7,NA,TRBV27,NA,TGTGCCAGCAGCCTAGGTGGAGAAGGTTACGAGCAGTACTTC,CASSLGGEGYEQYF
TRBJ2-1,TRBD2,TRBV28,NA,TGTGCCAGCAGGGGGACTAGCGGGAGCCCGAAGTTCTTC,CASRGTSGSPKFF
TRBJ2-1,TRBD2,TRBV7-9,NA,TGTGCCAGCAGCCTAGCGGGAGTGTTAAATGAGCAGTTCTTC,CASSLAGVLNEQFF